Listed here is a single T cell receptor beta chain. Produced via immunoSEQ multiplex PCR; TCRdb's table is partial and in-frame only. The table includes under 35,000 clones, around 90% detected once. The data were obtained in a study of T cell changes during pregnancy in multiple sclerosis. The CDR3 extends over 13 amino acids. Germline trimming cut 4 bases from V and 2 bases from J; bases unmatched to any gene: 3. Per germline, CDR1 SGHKS and CDR2 YYEKEE (reference sequence). The clonotype was recovered from a female donor with multiple sclerosis, enrolled in a pregnancy study. This sequence joins TRBV5-5 and TRBJ2-7; 7 bases line up with TRBD1. Sample: CD8+ T cells from peripheral blood mononuclear cells, taken before pregnancy. The chain's CDR3 is CASSGTATYEQYF. The CDR3 DNA reads TGTGCCAGCAGCGGGACAGCTACCTACGAGCAGTACTTC.